Shown below are 31 T cell receptor beta chains from a single sample sequenced in a study of blood T cell repertoires in COVID-19. Data came from immunoSEQ multiplex PCR; TCRdb stores just in-frame clones and leaves some out. The table has approximately 300,000 clones, roughly 90% seen once. Sequenced material: peripheral blood. The receptors derive from a woman aged 30 to 39 with COVID-19, enrolled during active disease.

The rearrangement links TRBV7-2 to TRBJ2-1; D possibly corresponds to TRBD1 (6 bases). The germline V and J ends were trimmed by 5 bases and 4 bases, with 9 bases remaining between them. This CDR3 has 13 amino acids. Per germline, CDR1 SGHTA and CDR2 FQGNSA. CDR3 sequence (DNA): TGTGCCAGCAGCATAGGACAGTACAATGAGCAGTTCTTC. It codes for CASSIGQYNEQFF.

This clone was seen a handful of times. The rearrangement joins TRBV30 to TRBJ1-1, with D perhaps TRBD1 (6 bases). CDR1 and CDR2 from the germline V gene are GTSNPN and SVGIG (reference sequence). The CDR3 extends over 13 amino acids. Trimming pared 2 bases from V and 3 bases from J, leaving 10 bases between. CDR3 in amino acids: CAWSKQGDTEAFF. In nucleotides, the CDR3 is TGTGCCTGGAGTAAACAGGGAGACACTGAAGCTTTCTTT.

The genes are TRBV6-5 and TRBJ1-5; D ambiguous. CDR3 length equals 13 residues. Trimming removed 6 bases from V and 0 bases from J, with 6 bases in between. Germline CDR1 and CDR2: MNHEY and SVGAGI. This chain's CDR3 is CASSTYSNQPQHF. CDR3 nucleotides: TGTGCCAGCAGCACATATAGCAATCAGCCCCAGCATTTT.

The genes are TRBV6-5 and TRBJ2-5; 13 nucleotides align to TRBD2. The CDR3 has 15 amino acids. CDR1 and CDR2 from the germline V gene are MNHEY and SVGAGI. The ends lost 6 bases at V and 5 bases at J; junction bases unmatched: 6. The CDR3 protein is CASRLAGGPGETQYF. The CDR3 DNA sequence: TGTGCCAGCAGACTAGCGGGAGGGCCTGGGGAGACCCAGTACTTC.

CDR3 in amino acids: CASSARTGSYNSPLHF. CDR3 in DNA: TGTGCCAGCAGTGCCCGGACAGGGTCCTATAATTCACCCCTCCACTTT. The chain employs TRBV9 and TRBJ1-6, with 8 nucleotides matching TRBD1. The CDR3 loop spans 16 amino acids. Unmatched junction bases numbered 5, after V lost 5 bases and J lost 1 base. The germline V gene has CDR1 SGDLS and CDR2 YYNGEE.

The CDR3 reads CASSLLGQSPYEQYF. CDR3 bases: TGTGCCAGCAGTTTACTGGGACAGTCACCCTACGAGCAGTACTTC. This chain links TRBV28 with TRBJ2-7; 7 bases are shared with TRBD1. CDR3 length: 15 residues. Trimming cost V 2 bases and J 2 bases; bases outside gene matches: 6. Germline-derived CDR1 and CDR2 are MDHEN and SYDVKM. The whole variable domain, filled in from reference TRBV28 and TRBJ2-7, reads DVKVTQSSRYLVKRTGEKVFLECVQDMDHENMFWYRQDPGLGLRLIYFSYDVKMKEKGDIPEGYSVSREKKERFSLILESASTNQTSMYLCASSLLGQSPYEQYFGPGTRLTVT.

This clone was detected only once. The rearrangement joins TRBV13 to TRBJ2-1; 8 bases are shared with TRBD1. This CDR3 is built from 15 residues. V shed 4 bases and J 2 bases; nucleotides not matched to a gene: 4. Germline loops: CDR1 PRHDT, CDR2 FYEKMQ (reference sequence). The CDR3: CASSSQGGPYNEQFF. CDR3 in DNA: TGTGCCAGCAGCTCACAGGGGGGCCCCTACAATGAGCAGTTCTTC.

This sequence joins TRBV7-5 and TRBJ2-1; no DNA check was done on the table's D call, TRBD2. TRBV7-5 is a documented pseudogene. This CDR3 region has 13 residues. In DNA, the CDR3 is TGTGTCAGAAGCCAGACTAGCGGGAATGAGCAGTTCTTC. Translating gives CVRSQTSGNEQFF.

CDR3 in DNA: TGCGCCAGCAGCCAAGTGGGGCCACGCTCCTACGAGCAGTACTTC. It translates to CASSQVGPRSYEQYF. The gene calls are TRBV4-1 and TRBJ2-7; perhaps TRBD1 as D (5 bases). This CDR3 region has 15 residues. Trimming cost V 1 base and J 0 bases, with 10 bases left between them. In germline, CDR1 is MGHRA, CDR2 YSYEKL.

This sequence joins TRBV6-5 and TRBJ2-7; 7 nucleotides align to TRBD2. The length of the CDR3 is 15 residues. Germline V gene data show CDR1 as MNHEY and CDR2 as SVGAGI. V trimming: 1 base; J trimming: 6 bases; junction bases outside the gene matches: 9. The CDR3 DNA reads TGTGCCAGCAGTTACTGGGGGACTACCCAAGTCGAGCAGTACTTC. Translating it yields CASSYWGTTQVEQYF.

The table lists this clone with a few counts. V usage is TRBV21-1 and J usage is TRBJ1-5; TRBD1 is the table's D call, not checked against the DNA. TRBV21-1 is a pseudogene locus. The CDR3 consists of 18 residues. CDR3 region: CASSGSGQGLDSNQPQHF. The DNA of the CDR3 is TGTGCCAGCAGTGGCTCTGGACAGGGACTGGATAGCAATCAGCCCCAGCATTTT.

The chain has TRBV5-1 and TRBJ2-2, with 7 bases fitting TRBD1. In germline, CDR1 is SGHRS, CDR2 YFSETQ. The V and J ends lost 4 bases and 1 base, in that order; junction bases with no gene match: 4. This CDR3 region has 15 residues. CDR3 protein: CASSPGTENTGELFF. The DNA of the CDR3 is TGCGCCAGCAGCCCAGGGACAGAGAACACCGGGGAGCTGTTTTTT.

This clone was found once. V gene TRBV7-2 combines with J gene TRBJ1-5; D ambiguous. Per germline, CDR1 SGHTA and CDR2 FQGNSA. This CDR3 spans 15 amino acids. V lost 3 bases and J 7 bases, leaving 16 bases between the germline ends. CDR3 in DNA: TGTGCCAGCAGCTTTAGGTCAGGTGGAATCCAGCCCCAGCATTTT. Translating gives CASSFRSGGIQPQHF.

The chain has TRBV6-5 and TRBJ2-7; D gene uncertain. The CDR3 extends over 16 amino acids. Deletions cut 0 bases from V and 4 bases from J, with 16 bases between. CDR1 MNHEY and CDR2 SVGAGI come from the germline V gene. The CDR3 DNA reads TGTGCCAGCAGTTACTCGATCTTGGCTCCGCTTTACGAGCAGTACTTC. Its protein is CASSYSILAPLYEQYF.

The chain uses TRBV9 and TRBJ2-1, with 8 nucleotides matching TRBD2. The CDR3 covers 14 residues. Germline-derived CDR1 and CDR2 are SGDLS and YYNGEE. Trimming removed 2 bases from V and 4 bases from J; junction bases left unmatched: 2. The CDR3 loop reads CASSVSGGYNEQFF. CDR3 DNA: TGTGCCAGCAGCGTGAGCGGGGGATACAATGAGCAGTTCTTC.

As to this clone: One end of the junction does not line up with germline, which may come from a read error. This chain uses TRBV6-6 with TRBJ2-1; TRBD2 aligns across 9 bases. Germline values: CDR1 MNHNY, CDR2 SVGAGI (reference sequence). This CDR3 region has 13 residues. The DNA for the CDR3 is TGTGCCTGCAGTAGCGGGAGCTACAATGAGCAGTTCTTC. Translated, it gives CACSSGSYNEQFF.

V gene TRBV11-2 combines with J gene TRBJ2-7, with D possibly being TRBD2 (6 bases). Germline CDR1 SGHAT, CDR2 FQNNGV. Trimming took off 5 bases at V and 2 bases at J, with 19 bases between the two ends. The CDR3 covers 16 residues. The CDR3 region is CASSPAGNSSPYEQYF. The CDR3 bases are TGTGCCAGCAGCCCCGCGGGGAACTCCTCACCCTACGAGCAGTACTTC. Using reference TRBV11-2 and TRBJ2-7 for the parts outside the CDR3, the full variable domain is EAGVAQSPRYKIIEKRQSVAFWCNPISGHATLYWYQQILGQGPKLLIQFQNNGVVDDSQLPKDRFSAERLKGVDSTLKIQPAKLEDSAVYLCASSPAGNSSPYEQYFGPGTRLTVT.

The chain uses TRBV9 and TRBJ1-4; 7 positions match TRBD1. The CDR3 has 14 amino acids. Germline loops: CDR1 SGDLS, CDR2 YYNGEE. The V gene end was trimmed by 3 bases and the J gene end by 5 bases; junction bases not matched to a gene: 4. The CDR3 reads CASSGGTVNEKLFF. The DNA of the CDR3 is TGTGCCAGCAGCGGAGGGACAGTGAATGAAAAACTGTTTTTT.

The gene calls are TRBV2 and TRBJ2-3, with D unclear. CDR1 and CDR2 from the germline V gene are SNHLY and FYNNEI. The CDR3 spans 14 residues. The V end was cut by 6 bases, the J end by 1 base, with 11 bases between. The CDR3: CASSSPPGTDTQYF. DNA for the CDR3: TGTGCCAGCAGCTCCCCCCCGGGCACAGATACGCAGTATTTT.

The chain employs TRBV2 and TRBJ2-5, with a tentative D call TRBD1 (6 bases). The ends were cut back, 5 bases at V and 4 bases at J, with 14 bases in the middle. This CDR3 has 14 residues. CDR1 is SNHLY, CDR2 FYNNEI, per germline. The CDR3 bases are TGTGCCAGCAGTCACAGGGAAAACATAGAGACCCAGTACTTC. Amino acid sequence: CASSHRENIETQYF.

V usage is TRBV11-3 and J usage is TRBJ2-2, with TRBD1 identical over 11 bases. Germline loops: CDR1 SGHNT, CDR2 YENEEA. Losses at the gene ends were 3 bases for V and 8 bases for J; bases not matched to a gene: 8. The CDR3 length is 16 residues. The CDR3 DNA reads as TGTGCCAGCAGCTTGCGGGACAGGGGGTTATTGGGGGAGCTGTTTTTT. Encoded protein: CASSLRDRGLLGELFF. Together with reference TRBV11-3 and TRBJ2-2, the CDR3 gives the full variable domain: EAGVVQSPRYKIIEKKQPVAFWCNPISGHNTLYWYLQNLGQGPELLIRYENEEAVDDSQLPKDRFSAERLKGVDSTLKIQPAELGDSAVYLCASSLRDRGLLGELFFGEGSRLTVL.

This clone was counted once. The rearrangement joins TRBV7-9 to TRBJ2-7; 9 bases are a match to TRBD1. This CDR3 is 15 amino acids long. Germline CDR1 is SEHNR and CDR2 is FQNEAQ (reference sequence). With 0 bases clipped from V and 5 bases from J, the junction kept 5 bases outside the gene matches. For the CDR3, the DNA is TGTGCCAGCAGCTTAGCCCGGGACAGGGTAAACGAGCAGTACTTC. Translated: CASSLARDRVNEQYF.

V and J are TRBV28 and TRBJ1-4; 8 nucleotides align to TRBD1. CDR1 MDHEN and CDR2 SYDVKM come from the germline V gene. Germline trimming cut 6 bases from V and 5 bases from J; bases unmatched to any gene: 8. CDR3 length equals 15 residues. CDR3 bases: TGTGCCAGCAGCTTCCGACAGGGGAAAAATGAAAAACTGTTTTTT. Translation: CASSFRQGKNEKLFF.

The rearrangement uses TRBV3-1 (or the pseudogene TRBV3-2) and TRBJ1-5, with D tentatively TRBD1 (5 bases). Germline loops: CDR1 LGHDT, CDR2 YNNKEL (reference sequence). The germline V and J ends were trimmed by 4 bases and 2 bases, with 12 bases remaining between them. The CDR3 is 15 amino acids. The CDR3 loop is CASSLAVGGNQPQHF. CDR3 nucleotides: TGTGCCAGCAGCCTGGCTGTAGGGGGCAATCAGCCCCAGCATTTT.

The V and J genes are TRBV7-6 and TRBJ2-1; 9 nucleotides agree with TRBD2. The V gene's germline CDR1 is SGHVS and CDR2 FNYEAQ. The V and J ends lost 0 bases and 8 bases, in that order; junction bases with no gene match: 11. CDR3 length: 17 residues. The CDR3 loop reads CASSLARGGRADDEQFF. Here the CDR3 DNA reads TGTGCCAGCAGCTTAGCGCGGGGCGGGAGGGCCGACGATGAGCAGTTCTTC.

The chain joins TRBV30 to TRBJ2-7, with D perhaps matching TRBD1 (5 bases). CDR3 size: 11 residues. Germline lookup yields CDR1 GTSNPN and CDR2 SVGIG (reference sequence). Trimming removed 3 bases from V and 6 bases from J, with 9 bases in between. CDR3 loop: CAWSPRGEQYF. CDR3 nucleotides: TGTGCCTGGAGCCCAAGGGGCGAGCAGTACTTC.

This rearrangement joins TRBV4-3 to TRBJ1-6; D might be TRBD1 (5 bases). Trimming removed 0 bases from V and 9 bases from J, with 12 bases in between. Germline V gene sequence: CDR1 LGHNA, CDR2 YSLEER. The CDR3 spans 15 residues. The DNA of the CDR3 is TGCGCCAGCAGCCAAGACCGTTGGGGCAGTTCACCCCTCCACTTT. Protein product: CASSQDRWGSSPLHF.

The chain recombines TRBV7-3 with TRBJ1-1; tentative D call: TRBD1 (6 bases). The CDR3 loop spans 15 amino acids. Trimming pared 5 bases from V and 5 bases from J, leaving 18 bases between. CDR1 SGHTA and CDR2 FQGTGA come from the germline V gene. CDR3 DNA sequence: TGTGCCAGCAGCCAAGGGGGGGAACCAGGGACTGAAGCTTTCTTT. Translating gives CASSQGGEPGTEAFF.

J is TRBJ2-7 and V is TRBV15, with a weak D call TRBD2 (7 bases). This CDR3 contains 14 residues. Germline V gene lookup returns CDR1 LNHNV and CDR2 YYDKDF (reference sequence). V was trimmed by 3 bases and J by 6 bases, leaving 15 bases between them. The CDR3 DNA sequence: TGTGCCACCAGCAGGGGAGGGGGGGGCAGCGAGCAGTACTTC. This encodes CATSRGGGGSEQYF.

The rearrangement links TRBV6-1 to TRBJ1-2; no firm D call. V dropped 1 base and J dropped 2 bases, with 14 bases sitting between them. The CDR3 length is 16 residues. Germline values: CDR1 MNHNS, CDR2 SASEGT. CDR3 residues: CASSEDWRLLNYGYTF. The CDR3 DNA follows: TGTGCCAGCAGTGAAGACTGGAGACTTCTGAACTATGGCTACACCTTC.

This chain links TRBV11-2 with TRBJ1-1; 8 bases line up with TRBD1. Germline lookup yields CDR1 SGHAT and CDR2 FQNNGV. V dropped 1 base and J dropped 5; count of bases not matched to a gene: 6. The CDR3 runs to 15 residues. The CDR3 coding sequence is TGTGCCAGCAGCTTAGGCAGGGGGCGGGAGACTGAAGCTTTCTTT. It specifies CASSLGRGRETEAFF. Supplemented by reference TRBV11-2 and TRBJ1-1, the full variable domain reads EAGVAQSPRYKIIEKRQSVAFWCNPISGHATLYWYQQILGQGPKLLIQFQNNGVVDDSQLPKDRFSAERLKGVDSTLKIQPAKLEDSAVYLCASSLGRGRETEAFFGQGTRLTVV.